Listed here are 32 T cell receptor beta chains from one sample, sequenced in a study of blood T cell repertoires in COVID-19. Clones were read by immunoSEQ multiplex PCR, and TCRdb kept only the in-frame ones, dropping some. The sample shows around 130,000 clones, 90% of them seen only once. Sequenced input: peripheral blood. These receptors originate from a man aged 45-65 years with active COVID-19.

V is TRBV2 and J is TRBJ1-2; TRBD1 matches 9 bases. V lost 5 bases to trimming and J lost 7 bases; unmatched junction nucleotides: 8. The V gene's germline CDR1 is SNHLY and CDR2 FYNNEI. The CDR3 sequence is 14 residues long. For the CDR3, the DNA is TGTGCCAGCAGTCCGGGACAGGGCCTGTCTGGCTACACCTTC. It is translated as CASSPGQGLSGYTF. The variable domain in full, with the rest retrieved from reference TRBV2 and TRBJ1-2, is EPEVTQTPSHQVTQMGQEVILRCVPISNHLYFYWYRQILGQKVEFLVSFYNNEISEKSEIFDDQFSVERPDGSNFTLKIRSTKLEDSAMYFCASSPGQGLSGYTFGSGTRLTVV.

The rearrangement uses TRBV2 and TRBJ2-1, with TRBD1 matching over 11 bases. This CDR3 region has 17 residues. Germline-derived CDR1 and CDR2 are SNHLY and FYNNEI. The V gene end was trimmed by 0 bases and the J gene end by 9 bases; junction bases not matched to a gene: 10. CDR3 nucleotide sequence: TGTGCCAGCAGTGAAGCCTTAGGGACAGGGGGTTGGGGTGAGCAGTTCTTC. Protein: CASSEALGTGGWGEQFF.

This clone was counted once. The chain joins TRBV5-6 to TRBJ1-6, with D perhaps matching TRBD1 (6 bases). This CDR3 is 16 amino acids long. Trimming stripped 0 bases from V and 4 bases from J, with 11 bases between. Per the germline V gene, CDR1 is SGHDT and CDR2 is YYEEEE. The CDR3 region is CASSLEGGRYNSPLHF. The CDR3 bases are TGTGCCAGCAGCTTGGAGGGGGGGCGATATAATTCACCCCTCCACTTT.

The V and J genes are TRBV4-2 and TRBJ2-3; no reliable D call. The germline V gene encodes CDR1 LGHNA and CDR2 YNFKEQ. V lost 4 bases, J lost 0 bases, and 17 bases lay in between. This CDR3 region has 17 residues. CDR3 sequence reads: CASSLRPIMTSTDTQYF. CDR3 nucleotides: TGTGCCAGCAGCCTTAGACCAATCATGACTAGCACAGATACGCAGTATTTT.

As DNA, the CDR3 is TGTGCCAGCAGTGATATCCCCGGGGACGAGCAGTACGTC. Residues: CASSDIPGDEQYV. The chain links TRBV6-1 to TRBJ2-7, with a tentative D call TRBD2 (5 bases). CDR1 is MNHNS and CDR2 is SASEGT in the germline V gene. The CDR3 consists of 13 residues. The V gene lost 3 bases and the J gene lost 5 bases, with 11 bases spanning the gap.

The V call is TRBV30, the J call TRBJ1-2; D ambiguous. Germline-derived CDR1 and CDR2 are GTSNPN and SVGIG (reference sequence). V gave up 3 bases and J gave up 5 bases, with 16 bases separating them. This CDR3 comprises 14 residues. The CDR3 loop reads CAWSPPTHPYGYTF. In DNA form, the CDR3 reads TGTGCCTGGAGCCCCCCCACTCACCCGTATGGCTACACCTTC.

This rearrangement joins TRBV12-1 to TRBJ2-4; the table assigns TRBD2, which was not confirmed against the DNA. TRBV12-1 is flagged as a pseudogene. The CDR3 contains 19 residues. CDR3 bases: TGTGCCAGCAGCCCCCAGGCTAGCGGGAGGCAACTAGCCAAAAACATTCAGTACTTC. Residues: CASSPQASGRQLAKNIQYF.

The rearrangement links TRBV25-1 to TRBJ2-5; TRBD2 matches at 8 bases. The V gene end was trimmed by 1 base and the J gene end by 2 bases; junction bases not matched to a gene: 9. Germline-derived CDR1 and CDR2 are MGHDK and SYGVNS. The CDR3 has 17 residues. The CDR3 is CASSEWSGGARQETQYF. Here the CDR3 DNA reads TGTGCCAGCAGTGAATGGTCGGGAGGGGCACGACAAGAGACCCAGTACTTC.

This chain joins TRBV5-6 and TRBJ2-3; D ambiguous. The CDR3 sequence is 12 residues long. The V and J ends lost 0 bases and 7 bases respectively, with 6 bases between them. Germline CDR1 reads SGHDT; CDR2 reads YYEEEE. The CDR3 nucleotides read TGTGCCAGCAGCTTGGCCGAGAATACGCAGTATTTT. It yields the protein CASSLAENTQYF.

The chain carries TRBV19 and TRBJ1-2; no clear D. Looked up from germline, CDR1 is LNHDA and CDR2 is SQIVND (reference sequence). This CDR3 region has 12 residues. V was cut by 7 bases and J by 7 bases, with 13 bases left in between. Here the CDR3 reads CASTIWGAGYTF. The CDR3 DNA is TGTGCCAGTACCATATGGGGAGCTGGCTACACCTTC.

This clone was detected a few times. The rearrangement joins TRBV14 to TRBJ2-2; maybe TRBD2 (6 bases). Germline CDR1 SGHDN, CDR2 FVKESK. Trimming removed 4 bases from V and 5 bases from J, with 14 bases in between. There are 15 residues in the CDR3. CDR3 sequence reads: CASSPPGVGTGELFF. The CDR3 DNA is TGTGCCAGCAGCCCCCCGGGGGTTGGTACCGGGGAGCTGTTTTTT.

V usage is TRBV6-6 and J usage is TRBJ1-6; 8 nucleotides match TRBD1. The junction had 9 bases not matched to a gene; V was cut back by 7 bases and J by 10 bases. Germline CDR1 is MNHNY and CDR2 is SVGAGI (reference sequence). The CDR3 has 14 residues. CDR3 loop: CASTPRTGNSPLHF. The CDR3 DNA follows: TGTGCCAGCACCCCTCGGACAGGGAACTCACCCCTCCACTTT.

The chain combines TRBV2 with TRBJ1-6, with D unresolved. The length of the CDR3 is 14 residues. Germline CDR1 SNHLY, CDR2 FYNNEI. V shed 8 bases and J shed 6 bases, with 14 bases lying between them. CDR3 sequence: CASGKDGLNSPLHF. The CDR3, as DNA: TGTGCCAGCGGGAAGGACGGACTTAATTCACCCCTCCACTTT.

The chain combines TRBV29-1 with TRBJ1-4; D perhaps matches TRBD1 (6 bases). Looked up from germline, CDR1 is SQVTM and CDR2 is ANQGSEA. The V end lost 7 bases, the J end lost 7 bases, and 13 bases lay between the germline ends. CDR3 size: 12 residues. For the CDR3, the DNA is TGCAGCGGCGGGGGCGCGGGTGAAAAACTGTTTTTT. As protein: CSGGGAGEKLFF.

This clone has just a few counts. The rearrangement uses TRBV14 and TRBJ2-1; the D is unclear. The CDR3 is made up of 14 amino acids. Trimming pared 0 bases from V and 8 bases from J, leaving 11 bases between. Germline assignment: CDR1 SGHDN and CDR2 FVKESK. CDR3 sequence reads: CASSQDLLLDEQFF. The DNA of the CDR3 is TGTGCCAGCAGCCAAGACTTACTTCTCGATGAGCAGTTCTTC.

This clone showed up just a few times. The rearrangement links TRBV5-4 to TRBJ1-2; 8 bases are a match to TRBD1. The CDR3 covers 13 residues. CDR1 is SGHNT, CDR2 YYREEE, per germline (reference sequence). Trimming removed 4 bases from V and 5 bases from J; junction bases left unmatched: 4. The CDR3 region is CASSPRQGYGYTF. CDR3 DNA: TGTGCCAGCAGCCCTCGACAGGGGTATGGCTACACCTTC. Drawing the rest from reference TRBV5-4 and TRBJ1-2, the complete variable domain is ETGVTQSPTHLIKTRGQQVTLRCSSQSGHNTVSWYQQALGQGPQFIFQYYREEENGRGNFPPRFSGLQFPNYSSELNVNALELDDSALYLCASSPRQGYGYTFGSGTRLTVV.

This chain joins TRBV30 and TRBJ1-1; no clear D gene. Germline loops: CDR1 GTSNPN, CDR2 SVGIG (reference sequence). The ends were cut back, 3 bases at V and 1 base at J, with 9 bases in the middle. This CDR3 is built from 13 residues. CDR3 DNA: TGTGCCTGGAGGACCACAGAGAACACTGAAGCTTTCTTT. Encoded protein: CAWRTTENTEAFF.

The CDR3 DNA reads TGTGCCAGCAGTGAATCCCGGCAGGGGTCCCACGAGCAGTACTTC. Encoded protein: CASSESRQGSHEQYF. V gene TRBV6-1 combines with J gene TRBJ2-7; TRBD1 might be the D (6 bases). There are 15 residues in the CDR3. V was clipped by 2 bases and J by 5 bases, with 16 bases between them. The V gene's germline CDR1 is MNHNS and CDR2 SASEGT.

The chain links TRBV6-5 to TRBJ2-1; 10 bases fit TRBD1. J gave up 8 bases and V 7 bases, and 11 bases lay outside the gene matches. The CDR3 extends over 15 amino acids. CDR1 and CDR2 from the germline V gene are MNHEY and SVGAGI. CDR3 loop: CASTILGDRGHEQFF. DNA of the CDR3: TGTGCCAGCACCATCCTTGGGGACAGGGGCCATGAGCAGTTCTTC.

V and J are TRBV5-1 and TRBJ1-1; a possible D gene is TRBD1 (5 bases). Trimming removed 4 bases from V and 5 bases from J, with 15 bases in between. The germline V gene has CDR1 SGHRS and CDR2 YFSETQ. The CDR3 sequence is 14 residues long. The CDR3 reads CASSPWGEGTEAFF. In DNA form, the CDR3 reads TGCGCCAGCAGCCCCTGGGGGGAGGGGACTGAAGCTTTCTTT.

This chain links TRBV7-7 with TRBJ2-3, with D possibly matching TRBD1 (6 bases). Per the germline V gene, CDR1 is SSHAT and CDR2 is FNYEAQ (reference sequence). This CDR3 spans 16 amino acids. V was trimmed by 1 base and J by 2 bases, leaving 13 bases between them. The CDR3 coding sequence is TGTGCCAGCAGCTTAGGTGGGGGCAGAATCACAGATACGCAGTATTTT. It is translated as CASSLGGGRITDTQYF. Complete variable domain (other parts from reference TRBV7-7 and TRBJ2-3): GAGVSQSPRYKVTKRGQDVTLRCDPISSHATLYWYQQALGQGPEFLTYFNYEAQPDKSGLPSDRFSAERPEGSISTLTIQRTEQRDSAMYRCASSLGGGRITDTQYFGPGTRLTVL.

The V and J genes are TRBV19 and TRBJ2-1, with 10 bases identical to TRBD1. Losses at the gene ends were 1 base for V and 5 bases for J; bases not matched to a gene: 5. The CDR3 spans 16 residues. In germline, CDR1 is LNHDA, CDR2 SQIVND (reference sequence). The chain's CDR3 is CASSIVPTGGHNEQFF. CDR3 DNA: TGTGCCAGTAGTATAGTACCGACAGGGGGCCACAATGAGCAGTTCTTC. Using reference TRBV19 and TRBJ2-1 for the parts outside the CDR3, the full variable domain is DGGITQSPKYLFRKEGQNVTLSCEQNLNHDAMYWYRQDPGQGLRLIYYSQIVNDFQKGDIAEGYSVSREKKESFPLTVTSAQKNPTAFYLCASSIVPTGGHNEQFFGPGTRLTVL.

This chain connects TRBV6-5 to TRBJ1-6; weak D call: TRBD1 (6 bases). This CDR3 spans 14 amino acids. Deletions cut 11 bases from V and 7 bases from J, with 18 bases between. Looked up from germline, CDR1 is MNHEY and CDR2 is SVGAGI. CDR3 DNA: TGTGCCGTCTTTCAGGGGCCAGAGAATTCACCCCTCCACTTT. Its protein is CAVFQGPENSPLHF.

V is TRBV7-9 and J is TRBJ2-1, with D perhaps TRBD2 (5 bases). Between the trimmed V and J ends, which lost 2 bases and 8 bases, there was a span of 10 bases. Germline CDR1 reads SEHNR; CDR2 reads FQNEAQ (reference sequence). CDR3 size: 13 residues. This chain's CDR3 is CASSLREIDEQFF. Here the CDR3 DNA reads TGTGCCAGCAGCTTAAGGGAGATCGATGAGCAGTTCTTC.

The chain combines TRBV7-2 with TRBJ1-2; TRBD1 matches 9 bases. The germline CDR1 and CDR2 sequences are SGHTA and FQGNSA. This CDR3 is built from 15 residues. J gave up 8 bases and V 3 bases, and 10 bases lay outside the gene matches. CDR3 sequence reads: CASSLRFGTGLGYTF. CDR3 sequence (DNA): TGTGCCAGCAGCTTGAGGTTTGGGACAGGGTTGGGCTACACCTTC.

The gene calls are TRBV7-8 and TRBJ2-7, with 9 bases fitting TRBD2. The CDR3 consists of 15 residues. The V and J ends lost 1 base and 2 bases, in that order; junction bases with no gene match: 3. The V gene's germline CDR1 is SGHVS and CDR2 FQNEAQ. This CDR3 is CASSLVGGGAYEQYF. CDR3 coding DNA: TGTGCCAGCAGCTTAGTTGGCGGGGGGGCCTACGAGCAGTACTTC.

The chain links TRBV11-2 to TRBJ2-5; D gene uncertain. Between the trimmed V and J ends, which lost 4 bases and 2 bases, there was a span of 2 bases. Germline CDR1 is SGHAT and CDR2 is FQNNGV. The CDR3 covers 11 residues. The CDR3 DNA reads TGTGCCAGCAGCTCGCAAGAGACCCAGTACTTC. Its translation is CASSSQETQYF.

V usage is TRBV9 and J usage is TRBJ2-1; 13 nucleotides align to TRBD2. V was clipped by 4 bases and J by 7 bases; unmatched bases: 8. Germline loops: CDR1 SGDLS, CDR2 YYNGEE. The CDR3 has 16 residues. In nucleotides, the CDR3 is TGTGCCAGCAGCTTCACACGGACTAGCGGGAGTAATGAGCAGTTCTTC. Protein sequence: CASSFTRTSGSNEQFF.

This clone has a single count. J is TRBJ2-1 and V is TRBV5-4, with TRBD2 identical over 15 bases. The CDR3 consists of 19 residues. V gave up 5 bases and J gave up 0 bases; unmatched junction bases: 9. Germline CDR1 and CDR2: SGHNT and YYREEE (reference sequence). The DNA for the CDR3 is TGTGCCAGCAGGAACGGACTAGCGGGAGGGGGAAGCTCCTACAATGAGCAGTTCTTC. This encodes CASRNGLAGGGSSYNEQFF. Full variable domain (remainder filled in from reference TRBV5-4 and TRBJ2-1): ETGVTQSPTHLIKTRGQQVTLRCSSQSGHNTVSWYQQALGQGPQFIFQYYREEENGRGNFPPRFSGLQFPNYSSELNVNALELDDSALYLCASRNGLAGGGSSYNEQFFGPGTRLTVL.

The chain couples TRBV11-2 to TRBJ1-2; D unclear. The CDR3 contains 14 residues. V lost 2 bases and J 8 bases, leaving 15 bases between the germline ends. Germline assignment: CDR1 SGHAT and CDR2 FQNNGV. The CDR3 DNA reads TGTGCCAGCAGCTTATTTGAGATCGCCGAGGGCTACACCTTC. Protein: CASSLFEIAEGYTF.

This sequence joins TRBV19 and TRBJ1-1; no definite D call. This CDR3 is built from 17 residues. Germline CDR1 LNHDA, CDR2 SQIVND (reference sequence). V was pared by 7 bases and J by 0 bases, with 21 bases between. Here the CDR3 DNA reads TGTGCCAGTAAAGGTCCGGGGAGGATGGTTTTGAACACTGAAGCTTTCTTT. This sequence encodes CASKGPGRMVLNTEAFF. Using reference TRBV19 and TRBJ1-1 for the parts outside the CDR3, the full variable domain is DGGITQSPKYLFRKEGQNVTLSCEQNLNHDAMYWYRQDPGQGLRLIYYSQIVNDFQKGDIAEGYSVSREKKESFPLTVTSAQKNPTAFYLCASKGPGRMVLNTEAFFGQGTRLTVV.

V and J are TRBV5-1 and TRBJ1-2; D perhaps matches TRBD1 (6 bases). V was trimmed by 0 bases and J by 6 bases, leaving 24 bases between them. Germline V CDR1 and CDR2: SGHRS, YFSETQ. There are 18 residues in the CDR3. The CDR3 bases are TGCGCCAGCAGCTTGGAGGGTCCGTCAGGGGCTTCCTTCGATGGCTACACCTTC. It specifies CASSLEGPSGASFDGYTF.